This TCR beta chain was sequenced during a study of cytomegalovirus exposure and HLA in healthy donors. CDR1 is MNHNS and CDR2 is SASEGT in the germline V gene. V lost 4 bases and J lost 4, with 13 bases in between. CDR3 length equals 14 residues. The PCR made use of 60 Vbeta and 13 Jbeta primers. The data were produced by immunoSEQ multiplex PCR, yet TCRdb's version contains in-frame clones alone and is incomplete. The sample totals 170,000 or so clones. The sequenced sample consisted of PBMCs. This chain uses TRBV6-1 with TRBJ1-1; D is ambiguous. The receptor comes from a man aged 30 to 39 in good health and CMV-seronegative. CDR3 amino acids: CASSVISEGTEAFF. In DNA, the CDR3 is TGTGCCAGCAGTGTGATTTCCGAGGGCACTGAAGCTTTCTTT.